A selection of T cell receptor beta chains follows, all from one sample in a study of shared clonotypes between healthy human individuals. Assay: immunoSEQ multiplex PCR; the TCRdb copy retains only in-frame clones and omits some. The sample has over a million clones, roughly 96% seen once. Sequencing was carried out using naive CD4+ T cells sorted from blood. The receptors were sampled from a man aged 25 to 40 in good health. The CDR3 runs from the conserved cysteine through the conserved F or W. Each record gives: D gene, J gene, clone size, V gene, CDR3 length, CDR3 protein, CDR3 DNA. A D gene is named only where the DNA matches it firmly. Only some rows state a clone size, as once, few, many or a class for expanded clones.

.,TRBJ2-3,once,TRBV7-3,15,CASSSRGSRADTQYF,TGTGCCAGCAGCTCAAGGGGTTCGAGGGCAGATACGCAGTATTTT
.,TRBJ2-7,.,TRBV18,14,CASSPKDSSYEQYF,TGTGCCAGCTCACCAAAGGACAGTAGCTACGAGCAGTACTTC
TRBD2,TRBJ2-1,.,TRBV28,13,CASSRDYYNEQFF,TGTGCCAGCAGCCGGGACTATTACAATGAGCAGTTCTTC
TRBD2,TRBJ2-7,.,TRBV28,15,CASSLSTSGGYEQYF,TGTGCCAGCAGTTTAAGTACTAGCGGGGGATACGAGCAGTACTTC
.,TRBJ2-3,.,TRBV6-5,13,CASKTVSTDTQYF,TGTGCCAGCAAAACGGTTAGCACAGATACGCAGTATTTT
TRBD2,TRBJ2-5,.,TRBV5-1,16,CASSLAQLLAGETQYF,TGCGCCAGCAGCTTGGCCCAACTACTAGCGGGAGAGACCCAGTACTTC
.,TRBJ2-7,.,TRBV5-4,13,CASSFRQGYEQYF,TGTGCCAGCAGCTTTCGTCAGGGTTACGAGCAGTACTTC
.,TRBJ2-2,.,TRBV7-8,14,CASSLVQATGELFF,TGTGCCAGCAGCTTAGTACAGGCTACCGGGGAGCTGTTTTTT
TRBD2,TRBJ2-3,.,TRBV4-2,18,CASSRTGTSGPGTDTQYF,TGTGCCAGCAGCCGAACCGGGACTAGCGGCCCTGGCACAGATACGCAGTATTTT
.,TRBJ2-1,.,TRBV2,13,CASTKEVYNEQFF,TGTGCCAGCACCAAGGAAGTCTACAATGAGCAGTTCTTC
TRBD1,TRBJ2-5,.,TRBV5-5,16,CASSVRDRGLQETQYF,TGTGCCAGCAGTGTCCGGGACAGGGGGCTCCAAGAGACCCAGTACTTC
.,TRBJ2-7,.,TRBV10-3,11,CAIKGSYEQYF,TGTGCCATCAAGGGCTCCTACGAGCAGTACTTC
TRBD2,TRBJ2-5,.,TRBV19,14,CASSTTAGRETQYF,TGTGCCAGTAGTACCACAGCGGGAAGGGAGACCCAGTACTTC
TRBD1,TRBJ1-1,.,TRBV29-1,13,CSARQGRNTEAFF,TGCAGCGCGAGACAGGGAAGGAACACTGAAGCTTTCTTT
TRBD1,TRBJ2-7,.,TRBV5-6,15,CASSLRGQGAREQYF,TGTGCCAGCAGCTTGAGGGGACAGGGGGCACGGGAGCAGTACTTC
TRBD1,TRBJ2-3,once,TRBV28,16,CASNHRTGGAGDTQYF,TGTGCCAGCAATCATAGGACAGGGGGCGCCGGGGATACGCAGTATTTT
TRBD2,TRBJ2-5,.,TRBV30,13,CAWSATSGETQYF,TGTGCCTGGAGCGCGACTAGCGGAGAGACCCAGTACTTC
.,TRBJ2-1,.,TRBV28,17,CASSFILVSTSANEQFF,TGTGCCAGCAGTTTTATCCTCGTAAGCACTTCGGCAAATGAGCAGTTCTTC
TRBD2,TRBJ2-3,.,TRBV9,16,CASSVGLAGPTDTQYF,TGTGCCAGCAGCGTAGGACTAGCGGGCCCCACAGATACGCAGTATTTT
TRBD1,TRBJ1-5,.,TRBV4-2,16,CASSQAKTGGAQPQHF,TGTGCCAGCAGCCAAGCCAAGACAGGGGGGGCACAGCCCCAGCATTTT
.,TRBJ2-3,.,TRBV1,14,CTSSQKTSTDTQYF,TGCACCAGCAGCCAAAAGACTAGCACAGATACGCAGTATTTT
TRBD2,TRBJ2-5,.,TRBV10-3,16,CAISESLAGLGETQYF,TGTGCCATCAGTGAGTCACTAGCGGGATTGGGAGAGACCCAGTACTTC
.,TRBJ2-7,.,TRBV19,14,CASNGQGRTYEQYF,TGTGCCAGTAATGGCCAGGGGCGCACCTACGAGCAGTACTTC
.,TRBJ2-5,.,TRBV9,15,CASSVGALGQETQYF,TGTGCCAGCAGCGTAGGGGCCCTGGGGCAAGAGACCCAGTACTTC
.,TRBJ1-1,.,TRBV7-8,13,CASSLVNRGEAFF,TGTGCCAGCAGCTTAGTGAATCGGGGAGAAGCTTTCTTT
.,TRBJ2-5,.,TRBV7-9,15,CASSLNVRGPVNQYF,TGTGCCAGCAGCTTAAATGTGAGAGGACCCGTGAACCAGTACTTC
TRBD1,TRBJ2-7,once,TRBV27,14,CASHRQGAHYEQYF,TGTGCCAGCCACAGGCAGGGGGCTCATTACGAGCAGTACTTC
.,TRBJ2-5,.,TRBV6-5,13,CASCPGVPETQYF,TGTGCCAGCTGCCCTGGCGTCCCCGAGACCCAGTACTTC
.,TRBJ2-3,.,TRBV14,12,CASSLARHTQYF,TGTGCCAGCAGCCTGGCCCGGCATACGCAGTATTTT
.,TRBJ2-7,.,TRBV6-1,18,CASSERRRAPTSLYEQYF,TGTGCCAGCAGTGAAAGGAGAAGGGCGCCGACTAGTTTGTACGAGCAGTACTTC
.,TRBJ2-7,.,TRBV4-3,15,CASSHTVGDSYEQYF,TGCGCCAGCAGCCACACCGTCGGGGACTCCTACGAGCAGTACTTC
.,TRBJ2-7,once,TRBV9,15,CASSVGSGSSYEQYF,TGTGCCAGCAGCGTCGGTAGCGGTAGCTCCTACGAGCAGTACTTC
.,TRBJ1-1,.,TRBV5-1,13,CASSLDPNTEAFF,TGCGCCAGCAGCTTGGACCCAAACACTGAAGCTTTCTTT
TRBD1,TRBJ1-1,.,TRBV7-2,14,CASSRQGLNTEAFF,TGTGCCAGCAGTAGACAGGGGTTGAACACTGAAGCTTTCTTT
TRBD2,TRBJ2-3,.,TRBV5-4,15,CASSPAGGQADTQYF,TGTGCCAGCAGCCCGGCGGGGGGGCAGGCAGATACGCAGTATTTT
.,TRBJ2-7,.,TRBV2,14,CASSERQASYEQYF,TGTGCCAGCAGTGAACGACAGGCCTCCTACGAGCAGTACTTC
TRBD2,TRBJ2-1,.,TRBV25-1,17,CASSDTTRLAGYNEQFF,TGTGCCAGCAGCGACACAACGAGACTAGCGGGCTACAATGAGCAGTTCTTC
TRBD1,TRBJ2-5,.,TRBV5-1,16,CASSLEGQGSQETQYF,TGCGCCAGCAGCTTGGAAGGACAGGGCTCCCAAGAGACCCAGTACTTC
TRBD1,TRBJ2-7,.,TRBV11-2,14,CASSRQGTGYEQYF,TGTGCCAGCAGCCGACAGGGTACGGGCTACGAGCAGTACTTC
TRBD1,TRBJ1-4,.,TRBV5-6,14,CASSLTGTPEKLFF,TGTGCCAGCAGCCTGACAGGGACTCCTGAAAAACTGTTTTTT
TRBD2,TRBJ2-3,.,TRBV9,16,CASSGRLADSTDTQYF,TGTGCCAGCAGCGGACGACTAGCGGATAGCACAGATACGCAGTATTTT
.,TRBJ2-3,.,TRBV9,10,CASEGDTQYF,TGTGCCAGCGAAGGGGATACGCAGTATTTT
.,TRBJ2-3,.,TRBV5-1,13,CASSSDKADTQYF,TGCGCCAGCAGCTCTGACAAAGCAGATACGCAGTATTTT
.,TRBJ2-2,.,TRBV6-1,14,CASSVVQGGGELFF,TGTGCCAGCAGTGTGGTCCAGGGAGGCGGGGAGCTGTTTTTT
TRBD1,TRBJ1-2,.,TRBV9,14,CASSGDRGQDGYTF,TGTGCCAGCAGCGGGGACAGGGGGCAAGATGGCTACACCTTC
.,TRBJ2-5,.,TRBV18,13,CASSPDSEETQYF,TGTGCCAGCTCACCAGACAGCGAAGAGACCCAGTACTTC
TRBD1,TRBJ2-1,.,TRBV14,18,CASSQDYGTGVLYNEQFF,TGTGCCAGCAGCCAAGACTACGGGACAGGGGTTCTCTACAATGAGCAGTTCTTC
.,TRBJ2-3,once,TRBV7-9,15,CASSLGRSGTDTQYF,TGTGCCAGCAGCCTTGGGAGGTCAGGCACAGATACGCAGTATTTT
TRBD2,TRBJ2-3,.,TRBV5-1,18,CASSGGSSGRFGTDTQYF,TGCGCCAGCAGCGGGGGAAGTAGCGGGAGATTCGGCACAGATACGCAGTATTTT